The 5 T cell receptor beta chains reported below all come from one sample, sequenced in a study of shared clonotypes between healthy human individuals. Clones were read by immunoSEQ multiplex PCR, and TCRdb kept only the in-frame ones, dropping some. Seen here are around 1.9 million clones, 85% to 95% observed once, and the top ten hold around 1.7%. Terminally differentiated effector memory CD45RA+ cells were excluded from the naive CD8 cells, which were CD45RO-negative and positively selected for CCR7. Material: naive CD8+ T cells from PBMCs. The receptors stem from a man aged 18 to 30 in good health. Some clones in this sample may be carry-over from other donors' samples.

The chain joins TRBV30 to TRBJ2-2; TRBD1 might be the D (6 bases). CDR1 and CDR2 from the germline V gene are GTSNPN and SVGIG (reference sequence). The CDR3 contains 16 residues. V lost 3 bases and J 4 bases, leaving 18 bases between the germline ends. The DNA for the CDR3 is TGTGCCTGGAGGGACAGCGTCCCCCTTCCCACCGGGGAGCTGTTTTTT. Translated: CAWRDSVPLPTGELFF.

CDR3 DNA sequence: TGCGCCAGCAGCCCTGCTTTAGGGTCCTACGAGCAGTACTTC. This translates into CASSPALGSYEQYF. J is TRBJ2-7 and V is TRBV4-3; no clear D gene. V lost 4 bases, J lost 1 base, and 11 bases lay in between. This CDR3 has 14 amino acids. Germline V lookup: CDR1 LGHNA, CDR2 YSLEER.

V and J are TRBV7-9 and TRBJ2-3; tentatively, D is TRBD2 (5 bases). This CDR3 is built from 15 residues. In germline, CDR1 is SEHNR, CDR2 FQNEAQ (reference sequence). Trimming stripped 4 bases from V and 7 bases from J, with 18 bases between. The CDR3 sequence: CASSSAGQQRHTQYF. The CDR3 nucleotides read TGTGCCAGCAGCTCCGCGGGTCAGCAAAGGCATACGCAGTATTTT.

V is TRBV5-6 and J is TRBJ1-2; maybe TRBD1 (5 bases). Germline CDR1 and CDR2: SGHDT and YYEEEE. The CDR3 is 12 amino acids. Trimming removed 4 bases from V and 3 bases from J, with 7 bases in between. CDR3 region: CASSQGYYGYTF. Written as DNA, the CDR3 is TGTGCCAGCAGCCAGGGCTACTATGGCTACACCTTC. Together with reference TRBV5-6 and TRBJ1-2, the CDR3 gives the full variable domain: DAGVTQSPTHLIKTRGQQVTLRCSPKSGHDTVSWYQQALGQGPQFIFQYYEEEERQRGNFPDRFSGHQFPNYSSELNVNALLLGDSALYLCASSQGYYGYTFGSGTRLTVV.

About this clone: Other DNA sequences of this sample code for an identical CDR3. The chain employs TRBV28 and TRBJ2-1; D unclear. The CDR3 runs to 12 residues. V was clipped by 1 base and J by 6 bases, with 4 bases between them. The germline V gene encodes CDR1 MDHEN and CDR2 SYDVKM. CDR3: CASSLFPNEQFF. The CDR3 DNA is TGTGCCAGCAGTTTATTCCCCAATGAGCAGTTCTTC.